Given below is one TCR beta chain in context. Per the original methods: Reference gene primer amplification in the assay estimated nucleated cell counts. The method was immunoSEQ multiplex PCR; TCRdb's version includes in-frame clones alone and lacks a portion of them. V, J and clone size are taken as reported in that table, and D and trimming were inferred from the DNA itself. The sample records more than 140,000 clones, over 80% being singletons. These data belong to a study of blood T cell repertoires in COVID-19. Turning to the study itself: Researchers got acute and convalescent COVID-19 samples from the United States, Italy and Spain. Sample material is recorded as cDNA or gDNA derived from T cells, B-cell-depleted T cells, or PBMCs.

Germline CDR1 MNHEY, CDR2 SMNVEV (reference sequence). V gave up 1 base and J gave up 5 bases; unmatched junction bases: 4. The CDR3 is 16 residues long. This sequence was found in a human donor in a cohort sampled during active COVID-19. V and J are TRBV27 and TRBJ2-1; 11 bases fit TRBD2. The specimen sequenced was peripheral blood. The CDR3 here is CASSLWLAGGHNEQFF. DNA for the CDR3: TGTGCCAGCAGTTTATGGCTAGCGGGAGGACACAATGAGCAGTTCTTC.